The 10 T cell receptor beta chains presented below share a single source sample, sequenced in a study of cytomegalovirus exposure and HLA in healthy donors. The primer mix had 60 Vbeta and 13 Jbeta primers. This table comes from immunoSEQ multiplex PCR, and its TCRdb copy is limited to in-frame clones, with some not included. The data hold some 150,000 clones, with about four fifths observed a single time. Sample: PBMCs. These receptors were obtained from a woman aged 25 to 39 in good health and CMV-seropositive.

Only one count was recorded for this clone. Here the CDR3 DNA reads TGCGCCAGCAGCTCTCAACCTGCAGTTGGCTACACCTTC. Translated: CASSSQPAVGYTF. The V and J genes are TRBV5-1 and TRBJ1-2, with D unresolved. This CDR3 contains 13 residues. Trimming removed 3 bases from V and 7 bases from J, with 13 bases in between. The germline V gene has CDR1 SGHRS and CDR2 YFSETQ. Full variable domain (remainder filled in from reference TRBV5-1 and TRBJ1-2): KAGVTQTPRYLIKTRGQQVTLSCSPISGHRSVSWYQQTPGQGLQFLFEYFSETQRNKGNFPGRFSGRQFSNSRSEMNVSTLELGDSALYLCASSSQPAVGYTFGSGTRLTVV.

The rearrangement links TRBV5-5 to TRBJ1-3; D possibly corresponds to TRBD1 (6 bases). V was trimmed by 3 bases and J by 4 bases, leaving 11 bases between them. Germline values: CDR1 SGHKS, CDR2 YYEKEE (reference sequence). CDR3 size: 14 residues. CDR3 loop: CASSSRTVGNTIYF. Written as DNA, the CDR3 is TGTGCCAGCAGCTCGCGGACAGTCGGAAACACCATATATTTT.

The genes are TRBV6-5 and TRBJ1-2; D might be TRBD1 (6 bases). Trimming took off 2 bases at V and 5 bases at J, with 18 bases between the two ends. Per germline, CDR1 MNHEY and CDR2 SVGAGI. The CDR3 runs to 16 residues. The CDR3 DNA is TGTGCCAGCAGTTACATAGGGCCAGGGGTATTATATGGCTACACCTTC. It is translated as CASSYIGPGVLYGYTF.

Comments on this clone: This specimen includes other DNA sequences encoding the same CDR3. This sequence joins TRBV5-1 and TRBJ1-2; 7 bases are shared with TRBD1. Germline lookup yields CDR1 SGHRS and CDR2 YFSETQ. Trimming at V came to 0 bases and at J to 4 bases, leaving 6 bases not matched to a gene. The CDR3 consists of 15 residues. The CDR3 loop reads CASSLASQGGYGYTF. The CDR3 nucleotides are TGCGCCAGCAGCTTGGCAAGCCAGGGGGGCTATGGCTACACCTTC. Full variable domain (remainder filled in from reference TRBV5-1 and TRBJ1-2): KAGVTQTPRYLIKTRGQQVTLSCSPISGHRSVSWYQQTPGQGLQFLFEYFSETQRNKGNFPGRFSGRQFSNSRSEMNVSTLELGDSALYLCASSLASQGGYGYTFGSGTRLTVV.

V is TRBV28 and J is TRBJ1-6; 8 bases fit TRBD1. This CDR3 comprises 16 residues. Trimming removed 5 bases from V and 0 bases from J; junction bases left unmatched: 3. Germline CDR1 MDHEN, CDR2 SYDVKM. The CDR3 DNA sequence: TGTGCCAGCAGTCCAGGGGGCATCTCCTATAATTCACCCCTCCACTTT. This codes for CASSPGGISYNSPLHF.

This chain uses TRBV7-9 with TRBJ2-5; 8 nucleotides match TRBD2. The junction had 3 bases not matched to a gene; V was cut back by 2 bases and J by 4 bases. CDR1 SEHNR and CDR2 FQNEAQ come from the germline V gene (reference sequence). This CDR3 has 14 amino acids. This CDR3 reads CASSLRRGGETQYF. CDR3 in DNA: TGTGCCAGCAGCTTACGACGGGGGGGAGAGACCCAGTACTTC.

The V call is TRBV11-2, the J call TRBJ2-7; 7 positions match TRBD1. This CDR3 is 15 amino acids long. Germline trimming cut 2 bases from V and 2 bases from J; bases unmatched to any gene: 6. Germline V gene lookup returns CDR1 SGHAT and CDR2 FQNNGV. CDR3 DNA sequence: TGTGCCAGCAGCTTATCCCCAGGGGGAACCTACGAGCAGTACTTC. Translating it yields CASSLSPGGTYEQYF.

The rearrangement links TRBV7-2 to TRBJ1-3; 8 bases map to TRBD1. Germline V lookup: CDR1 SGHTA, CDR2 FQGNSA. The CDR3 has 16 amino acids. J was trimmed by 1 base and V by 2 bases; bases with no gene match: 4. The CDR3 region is CASSLRQGASGNTIYF. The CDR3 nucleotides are TGTGCCAGCAGCTTACGTCAGGGGGCTTCTGGAAACACCATATATTTT.

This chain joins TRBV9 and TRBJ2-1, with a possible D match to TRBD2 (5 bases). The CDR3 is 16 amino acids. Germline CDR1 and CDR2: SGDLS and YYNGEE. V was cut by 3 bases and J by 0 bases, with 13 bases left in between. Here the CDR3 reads CASSGHGRSSYNEQFF. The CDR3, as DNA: TGTGCCAGCAGCGGCCATGGGAGAAGCTCCTACAATGAGCAGTTCTTC.

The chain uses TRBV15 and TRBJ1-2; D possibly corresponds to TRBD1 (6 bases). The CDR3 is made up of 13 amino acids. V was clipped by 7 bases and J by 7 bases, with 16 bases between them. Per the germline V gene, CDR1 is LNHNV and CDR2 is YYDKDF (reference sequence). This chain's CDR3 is CATNPGASFGYTF. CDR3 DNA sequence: TGTGCCACCAACCCAGGGGCATCGTTTGGCTACACCTTC.